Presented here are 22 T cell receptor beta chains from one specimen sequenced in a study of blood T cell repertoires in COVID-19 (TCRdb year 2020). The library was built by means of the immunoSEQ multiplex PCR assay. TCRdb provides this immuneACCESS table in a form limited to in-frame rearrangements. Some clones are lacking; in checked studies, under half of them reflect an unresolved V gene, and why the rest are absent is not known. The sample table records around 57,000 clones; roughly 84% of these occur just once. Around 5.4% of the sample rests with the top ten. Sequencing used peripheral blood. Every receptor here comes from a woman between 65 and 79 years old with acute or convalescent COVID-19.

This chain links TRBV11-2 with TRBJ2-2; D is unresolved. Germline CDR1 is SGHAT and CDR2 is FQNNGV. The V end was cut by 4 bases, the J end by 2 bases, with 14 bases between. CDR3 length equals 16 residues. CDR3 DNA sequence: TGTGCCAGCAGCTCCACTTTCAAGTCAAACACCGGGGAGCTGTTTTTT. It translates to CASSSTFKSNTGELFF.

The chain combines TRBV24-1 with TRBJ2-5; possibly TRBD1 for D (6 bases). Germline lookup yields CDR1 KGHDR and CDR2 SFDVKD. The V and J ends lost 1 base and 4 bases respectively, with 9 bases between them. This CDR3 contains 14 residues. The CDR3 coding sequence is TGTGCCACCAGTGATTTCAGGGGTGGAGAGACCCAGTACTTC. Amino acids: CATSDFRGGETQYF.

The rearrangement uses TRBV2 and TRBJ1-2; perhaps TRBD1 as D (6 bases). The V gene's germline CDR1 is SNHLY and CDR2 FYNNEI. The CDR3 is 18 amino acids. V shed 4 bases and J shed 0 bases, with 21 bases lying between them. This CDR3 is CASSGPGQTTHANYGYTF. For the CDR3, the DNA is TGTGCCAGCAGTGGCCCGGGACAAACCACCCACGCTAACTATGGCTACACCTTC.

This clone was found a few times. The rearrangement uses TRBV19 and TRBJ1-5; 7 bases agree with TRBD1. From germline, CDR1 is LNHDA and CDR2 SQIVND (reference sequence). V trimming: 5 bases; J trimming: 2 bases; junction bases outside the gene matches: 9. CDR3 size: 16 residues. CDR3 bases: TGTGCCAGTAGTCCCCAGACAGGGTTTGGCAATCAGCCCCAGCATTTT. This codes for CASSPQTGFGNQPQHF.

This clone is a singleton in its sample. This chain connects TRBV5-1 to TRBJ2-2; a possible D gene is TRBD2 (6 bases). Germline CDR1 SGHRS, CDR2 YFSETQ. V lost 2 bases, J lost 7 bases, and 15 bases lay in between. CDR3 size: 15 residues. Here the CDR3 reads CASSLLGGFGGELFF. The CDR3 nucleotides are TGCGCCAGCAGCTTATTAGGAGGGTTTGGCGGGGAGCTGTTTTTT. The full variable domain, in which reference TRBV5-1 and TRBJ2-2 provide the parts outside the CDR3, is KAGVTQTPRYLIKTRGQQVTLSCSPISGHRSVSWYQQTPGQGLQFLFEYFSETQRNKGNFPGRFSGRQFSNSRSEMNVSTLELGDSALYLCASSLLGGFGGELFFGEGSRLTVL.

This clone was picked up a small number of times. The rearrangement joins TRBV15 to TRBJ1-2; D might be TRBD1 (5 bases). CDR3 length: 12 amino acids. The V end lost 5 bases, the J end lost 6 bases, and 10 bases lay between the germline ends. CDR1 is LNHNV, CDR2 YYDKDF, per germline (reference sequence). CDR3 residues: CATSWGGDGYTF. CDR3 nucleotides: TGTGCCACCAGCTGGGGGGGGGATGGCTACACCTTC.

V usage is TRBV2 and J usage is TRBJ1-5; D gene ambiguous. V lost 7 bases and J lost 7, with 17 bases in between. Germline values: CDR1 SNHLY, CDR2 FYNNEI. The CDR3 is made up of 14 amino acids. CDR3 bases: TGTGCCAGCAACAAGGACCGGGCGGGACAGCCCCAGCATTTT. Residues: CASNKDRAGQPQHF.

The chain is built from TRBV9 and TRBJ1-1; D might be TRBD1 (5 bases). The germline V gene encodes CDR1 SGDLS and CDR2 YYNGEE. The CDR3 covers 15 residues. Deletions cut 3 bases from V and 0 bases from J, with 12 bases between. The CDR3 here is CASSAGGLMNTEAFF. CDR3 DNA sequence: TGTGCCAGCAGCGCTGGGGGACTGATGAACACTGAAGCTTTCTTT. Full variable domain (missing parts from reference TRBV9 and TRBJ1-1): DSGVTQTPKHLITATGQRVTLRCSPRSGDLSVYWYQQSLDQGLQFLIQYYNGEERAKGNILERFSAQQFPDLHSELNLSSLELGDSALYFCASSAGGLMNTEAFFGQGTRLTVV.

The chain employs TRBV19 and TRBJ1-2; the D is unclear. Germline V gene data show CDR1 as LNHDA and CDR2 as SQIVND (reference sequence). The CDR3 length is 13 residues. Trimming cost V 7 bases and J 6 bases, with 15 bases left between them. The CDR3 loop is CASTSRDGDGYTF. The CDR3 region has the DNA TGTGCCAGTACCTCCCGAGACGGGGATGGCTACACCTTC.

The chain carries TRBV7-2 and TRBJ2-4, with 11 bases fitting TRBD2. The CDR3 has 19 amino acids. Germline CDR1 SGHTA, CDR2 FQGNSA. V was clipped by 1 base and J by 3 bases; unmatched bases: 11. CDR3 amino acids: CASSLEGSGGGLDKNIQYF. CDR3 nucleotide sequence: TGTGCCAGCAGCTTAGAGGGTAGCGGGGGGGGTCTTGACAAAAACATTCAGTACTTC.

This chain's CDR3 is CASSPRDRASSTDTQYF. The CDR3 coding sequence is TGTGCCAGCTCACCCCGGGACAGGGCCTCTAGCACAGATACGCAGTATTTT. This chain joins TRBV18 and TRBJ2-3, with TRBD1 matching 9 bases. CDR1 KGHSH and CDR2 LQKENI come from the germline V gene. The V segment lost 3 bases and the J segment 0 bases; nucleotides outside the gene matches: 7. The CDR3 runs 17 residues.

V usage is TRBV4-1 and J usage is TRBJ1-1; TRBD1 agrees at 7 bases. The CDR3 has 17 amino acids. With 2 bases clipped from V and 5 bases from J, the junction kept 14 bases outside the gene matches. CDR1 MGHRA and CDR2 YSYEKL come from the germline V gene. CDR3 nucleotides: TGCGCCAGCAGCCAACATCCGGTGCTGCCAGGGGGGACTGAAGCTTTCTTT. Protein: CASSQHPVLPGGTEAFF.

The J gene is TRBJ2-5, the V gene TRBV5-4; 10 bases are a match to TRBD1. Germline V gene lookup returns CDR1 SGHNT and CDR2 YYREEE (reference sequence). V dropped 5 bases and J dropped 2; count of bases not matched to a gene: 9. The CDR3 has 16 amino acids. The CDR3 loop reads CASSRGTGVAQETQYF. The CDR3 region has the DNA TGTGCCAGCAGTAGGGGGACAGGGGTTGCGCAAGAGACCCAGTACTTC.

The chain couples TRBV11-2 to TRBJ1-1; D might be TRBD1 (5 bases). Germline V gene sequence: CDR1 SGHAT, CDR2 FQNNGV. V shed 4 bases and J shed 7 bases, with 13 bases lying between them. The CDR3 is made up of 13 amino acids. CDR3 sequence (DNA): TGTGCCAGCAGCTCATTCATGGGGGGTGAAGCTTTCTTT. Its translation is CASSSFMGGEAFF.

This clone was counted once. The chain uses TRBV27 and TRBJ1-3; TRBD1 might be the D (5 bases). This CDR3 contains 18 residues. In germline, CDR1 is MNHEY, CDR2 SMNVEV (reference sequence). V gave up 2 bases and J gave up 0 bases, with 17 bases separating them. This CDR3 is CASSLKGQGTYSGNTIYF. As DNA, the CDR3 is TGTGCCAGCAGTTTAAAGGGGCAGGGAACCTACTCTGGAAACACCATATATTTT.

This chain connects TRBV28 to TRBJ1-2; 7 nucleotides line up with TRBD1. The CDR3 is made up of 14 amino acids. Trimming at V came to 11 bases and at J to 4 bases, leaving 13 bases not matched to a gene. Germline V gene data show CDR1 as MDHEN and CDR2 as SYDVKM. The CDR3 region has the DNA TGTGCCTACAGGGGACAGAGTCCCCTCTATGGCTACACCTTC. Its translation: CAYRGQSPLYGYTF.

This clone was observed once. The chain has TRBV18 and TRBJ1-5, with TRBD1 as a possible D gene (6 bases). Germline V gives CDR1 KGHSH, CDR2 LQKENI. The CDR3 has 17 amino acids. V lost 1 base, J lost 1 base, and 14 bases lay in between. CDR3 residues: CASSPRAGDRSNQPQHF. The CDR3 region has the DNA TGTGCCAGCTCACCACGGGCAGGGGATCGAAGCAATCAGCCCCAGCATTTT. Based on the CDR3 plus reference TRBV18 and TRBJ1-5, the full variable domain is NAGVMQNPRHLVRRRGQEARLRCSPMKGHSHVYWYRQLPEEGLKFMVYLQKENIIDESGMPKERFSAEFPKEGPSILRIQQVVRGDSAAYFCASSPRAGDRSNQPQHFGDGTRLSIL.

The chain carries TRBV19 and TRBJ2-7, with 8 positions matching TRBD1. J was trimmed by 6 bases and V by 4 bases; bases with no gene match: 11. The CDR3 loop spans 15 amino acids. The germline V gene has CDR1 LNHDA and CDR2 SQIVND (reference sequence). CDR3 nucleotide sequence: TGTGCCAGTAGTACCTACGGACAGGGCAGGGGCGAGCAGTACTTC. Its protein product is CASSTYGQGRGEQYF.

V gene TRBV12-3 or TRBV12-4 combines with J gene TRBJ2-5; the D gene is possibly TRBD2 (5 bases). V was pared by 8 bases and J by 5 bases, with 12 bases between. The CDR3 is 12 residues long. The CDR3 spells CASLGVGETQYF. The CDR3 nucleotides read TGTGCCAGCCTGGGAGTTGGGGAGACCCAGTACTTC.

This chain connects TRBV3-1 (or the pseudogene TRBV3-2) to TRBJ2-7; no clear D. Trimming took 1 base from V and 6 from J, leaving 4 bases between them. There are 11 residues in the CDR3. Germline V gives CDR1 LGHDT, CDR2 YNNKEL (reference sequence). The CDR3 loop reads CASSQAREQYF. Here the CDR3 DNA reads TGTGCCAGCAGCCAAGCGCGCGAGCAGTACTTC.

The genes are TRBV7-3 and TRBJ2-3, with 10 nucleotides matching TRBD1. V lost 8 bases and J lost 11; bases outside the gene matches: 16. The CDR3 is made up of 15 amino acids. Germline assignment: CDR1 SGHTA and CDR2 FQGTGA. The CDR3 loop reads CASSSGTGVNKGQYF. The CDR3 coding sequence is TGTGCCAGCTCTTCCGGGACAGGGGTAAACAAAGGGCAGTATTTT.

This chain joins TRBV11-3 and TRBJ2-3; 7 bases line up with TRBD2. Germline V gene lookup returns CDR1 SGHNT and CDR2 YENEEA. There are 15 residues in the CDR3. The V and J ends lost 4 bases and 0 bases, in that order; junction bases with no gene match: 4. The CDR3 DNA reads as TGTGCCAGCAGCTACTGGGGGGGGAGCACAGATACGCAGTATTTT. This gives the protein CASSYWGGSTDTQYF. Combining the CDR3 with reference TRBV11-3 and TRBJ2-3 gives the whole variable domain EAGVVQSPRYKIIEKKQPVAFWCNPISGHNTLYWYLQNLGQGPELLIRYENEEAVDDSQLPKDRFSAERLKGVDSTLKIQPAELGDSAVYLCASSYWGGSTDTQYFGPGTRLTVL.